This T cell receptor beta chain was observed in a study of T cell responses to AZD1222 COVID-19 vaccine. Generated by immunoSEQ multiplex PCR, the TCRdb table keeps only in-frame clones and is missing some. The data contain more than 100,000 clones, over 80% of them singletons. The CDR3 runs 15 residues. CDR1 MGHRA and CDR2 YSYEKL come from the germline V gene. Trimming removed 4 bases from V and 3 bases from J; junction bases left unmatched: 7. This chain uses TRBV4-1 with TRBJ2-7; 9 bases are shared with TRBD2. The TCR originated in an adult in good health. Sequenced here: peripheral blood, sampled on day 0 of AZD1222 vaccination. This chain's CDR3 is CASSRATAGGYEQYF. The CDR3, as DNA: TGCGCCAGCAGCCGGGCGACAGCGGGGGGCTACGAGCAGTACTTC.